This T cell receptor beta chain was found in a study of breast tumors, draining lymph nodes, adjacent tissues. Findings and caveats of the study: Tumor TCR diversity was below lymph nodes but above nontumor tissue. Luminal-like breast cancer showed significantly greater tumor-nontumor repertoire similarity than basal-like breast cancer did.

Samples came from axillary lymph nodes draining the breast cancer. The CDR3 is 14 amino acids. Germline-derived CDR1 and CDR2 are MNHNS and SASEGT. TCRdb reanalysed the multiplex PCR reads using MiXCR and keeps one entry per CDR3 protein. The sample consists of around 140,000 distinct CDR3 sequences, over 25% of them appearing once. A word on this clonotype: No antigen is known for it. With a much larger clone just one base away, this may be a read error.

Sequencing input: axillary lymph node tissue. This sequence was found in a female donor with breast cancer. Some clones in this sample may be carry-over from other donors' samples. The V and J genes are TRBV6-1 and TRBJ1-3; D not certain. The CDR3 DNA reads as TGTGCCAGCGGTGAAGTCGGTAGTGGAAACACCATATATTTT. Translated, it gives CASGEVGSGNTIYF.